The 23 T cell receptor beta chains reported below all come from one sample, sequenced in a study of CD8 T cells in Susac syndrome. RNA totalling about 0.45 to 1 ug underwent reverse transcription with random hexamers. TCRdb called the immunoSEQ multiplex PCR reads again in MiXCR, with one record for every CDR3 protein. The sample shows 75,000 to 95,000 distinct CDR3 sequences, under 95% of them seen only once. The sample consisted of CD8+ T cells from PBMCs. The source is a human donor with Susac syndrome.

The rearrangement uses TRBV7-8 and TRBJ2-3; perhaps TRBD2 as D (5 bases). CDR3 length: 16 amino acids. Germline V lookup: CDR1 SGHVS, CDR2 FQNEAQ. The germline V and J ends were trimmed by 4 bases and 5 bases, with 19 bases remaining between them. CDR3 region: CASSSIGLAAGDTQYF. Written as DNA, the CDR3 is TGTGCCAGCAGCTCCATCGGGCTCGCGGCGGGAGATACGCAGTATTTT.

The chain joins TRBV5-4 to TRBJ2-4; 8 nucleotides align to TRBD2. V shed 3 bases and J 5 bases; nucleotides not matched to a gene: 4. The CDR3 is 14 amino acids. CDR1 is SGHNT, CDR2 YYREEE, per germline (reference sequence). The CDR3 DNA sequence: TGTGCCAGCAGCTCACCGGGAGGGGAAAACATTCAGTACTTC. Its protein is CASSSPGGENIQYF.

J is TRBJ1-1 and V is TRBV27; no reliable D call. This CDR3 contains 17 residues. V was cut by 4 bases and J by 0 bases, with 18 bases left in between. Per the germline V gene, CDR1 is MNHEY and CDR2 is SMNVEV (reference sequence). The CDR3 DNA follows: TGTGCCAGCAGTTCACTCCCTCTTGGGCCACTGAACACTGAAGCTTTCTTT. Translated, it gives CASSSLPLGPLNTEAFF.

The V and J genes are TRBV20-1 and TRBJ2-7, with 12 bases that match TRBD1. Germline-derived CDR1 and CDR2 are DFQATT and SNEGSKA (reference sequence). The length of the CDR3 is 14 residues. Trimming at V came to 3 bases and at J to 5 bases, leaving 5 bases not matched to a gene. The chain's CDR3 is CSASGGQGADEQYF. DNA of the CDR3: TGCAGTGCTAGCGGGGGACAGGGGGCCGACGAGCAGTACTTC.

The chain couples TRBV4-3 to TRBJ2-3; 9 nucleotides align to TRBD2. From germline, CDR1 is LGHNA and CDR2 YSLEER. CDR3 length: 15 amino acids. With V trimmed by 4 bases and J by 6 bases, 8 bases remained unmatched. The CDR3 region has the DNA TGCGCCAGCAGCCCTCCGGGGGCGGGAGGGGATACGCAGTATTTT. As protein: CASSPPGAGGDTQYF.

V and J are TRBV30 and TRBJ1-6, with 7 bases identical to TRBD1. Trimming cost V 5 bases and J 8 bases; bases outside gene matches: 6. The CDR3 covers 13 residues. CDR1 and CDR2 (germline): GTSNPN, SVGIG (reference sequence). The CDR3 sequence: CAWGGQRDSPLHF. The CDR3 nucleotides are TGTGCCTGGGGGGGACAGCGTGATTCACCCCTCCACTTT.

The sample holds one count of this clonotype. This chain uses TRBV5-1 with TRBJ1-6, with a weak D call TRBD1 (6 bases). Germline V gene sequence: CDR1 SGHRS, CDR2 YFSETQ. The CDR3 length is 15 residues. The ends were cut back, 4 bases at V and 6 bases at J, with 14 bases in the middle. The CDR3 DNA reads TGCGCCAGCAGCCGGTCAGGGGTGGGTAATTCACCCCTCCACTTT. Protein: CASSRSGVGNSPLHF.

The J gene is TRBJ2-1, the V gene TRBV12-3 or TRBV12-4, with TRBD2 matching over 11 bases. The junction had 5 bases not matched to a gene; V was cut back by 2 bases and J by 5 bases. The CDR3 covers 16 residues. CDR3 coding DNA: TGTGCCAGCAGTTTACTAGCGGGGGGCGCAAACAATGAGCAGTTCTTC. It translates to CASSLLAGGANNEQFF.

There are a few counts of this clonotype. This chain uses TRBV6-2 or TRBV6-3 with TRBJ1-5; D unclear. The CDR3 runs 14 residues. CDR1 and CDR2 (germline): MNHEY, SVGEGT. With 6 bases removed from V and 1 base from J, the gap between germline ends came to 10 bases. CDR3 in amino acids: CASRPTTSNQPQHF. The CDR3 coding sequence is TGTGCCAGCAGACCTACAACGAGCAATCAGCCCCAGCATTTT.

The chain combines TRBV18 with TRBJ1-6; D uncertain. The germline V gene encodes CDR1 KGHSH and CDR2 LQKENI. Trimming shortened V by 4 bases and J by 7 bases, and 11 bases separated the two germline ends. The CDR3 runs to 14 residues. CDR3 region: CASSLGRPNSPLHF. The DNA of the CDR3 is TGTGCCAGCTCACTTGGACGGCCGAATTCACCCCTCCACTTT. Full variable domain (rest looked up from reference TRBV18 and TRBJ1-6): NAGVMQNPRHLVRRRGQEARLRCSPMKGHSHVYWYRQLPEEGLKFMVYLQKENIIDESGMPKERFSAEFPKEGPSILRIQQVVRGDSAAYFCASSLGRPNSPLHFGNGTRLTVT.

The CDR3 DNA reads as TGTGCCATCAGTGAAGGGCGGCTAGACACTAGCACAGATACGCAGTATTTT. Its protein product is CAISEGRLDTSTDTQYF. The chain employs TRBV10-3 and TRBJ2-3; D call uncertain. CDR3 length: 17 residues. The germline V and J ends were trimmed by 3 bases and 0 bases, with 16 bases remaining between them. Germline V gene lookup returns CDR1 ENHRY and CDR2 SYGVKD.

The chain couples TRBV29-1 to TRBJ1-1, with no clear D. V lost 7 bases to trimming and J lost 1 base, with 13 bases between them. This CDR3 is 13 amino acids long. The germline V gene has CDR1 SQVTM and CDR2 ANQGSEA. CDR3 nucleotides: TGCAGCGCTCTCCCGGCCGAGAACACTGAAGCTTTCTTT. This translates into CSALPAENTEAFF.

Notes on this clonotype: Relative to the germline gene, one junction end is altered; a read error may explain this. CDR3 DNA: TGTGCCAGCAGCGCCACCGGGACAGGGAATGTGCAGTTCTTC. Amino acids: CASSATGTGNVQFF. The chain uses TRBV9 and TRBJ2-1; 9 bases match TRBD1. The germline CDR1 and CDR2 sequences are SGDLS and YYNGEE. The CDR3 consists of 14 residues.

V gene TRBV6-5 combines with J gene TRBJ1-2; D unclear. The CDR3 runs to 14 residues. V gave up 0 bases and J gave up 1 base, with 6 bases separating them. The germline CDR1 and CDR2 sequences are MNHEY and SVGAGI. For the CDR3, the DNA is TGTGCCAGCAGTTACTCTAACGATAACTATGGCTACACCTTC. Protein product: CASSYSNDNYGYTF.

The chain couples TRBV6-1 to TRBJ1-5; D is undetermined. Trimming took 8 bases from V and 4 from J, leaving 12 bases between them. The length of the CDR3 is 13 residues. Germline V CDR1 and CDR2: MNHNS, SASEGT. CDR3 DNA sequence: TGTGCCAGCCGCTTGGTCCCGAATCAGCCCCAGCATTTT. This encodes CASRLVPNQPQHF.

The gene calls are TRBV3-1 and TRBJ2-5; D ambiguous. The CDR3 has 17 amino acids. V was pared by 1 base and J by 2 bases, with 17 bases between. Germline V lookup: CDR1 LGHDT, CDR2 YNNKEL (reference sequence). The CDR3 nucleotides are TGTGCCAGCAGCCAAGGAAATCCGGCCATCATACAAGAGACCCAGTACTTC. It encodes CASSQGNPAIIQETQYF.

The rearrangement links TRBV29-1 to TRBJ2-7, with a possible D match to TRBD2 (6 bases). CDR3 length: 11 residues. Trimming left V 4 bases short and J 4 bases short, with 8 bases between. CDR1 is SQVTM, CDR2 ANQGSEA, per germline. CDR3 nucleotides: TGCAGCGTTGCGGAGGGGTACGAGCAGTACTTC. This gives the protein CSVAEGYEQYF.

The chain couples TRBV7-9 to TRBJ1-1; D not resolved. The V gene lost 4 bases and the J gene lost 1 base, with 4 bases spanning the gap. The CDR3 consists of 12 residues. From germline, CDR1 is SEHNR and CDR2 FQNEAQ (reference sequence). CDR3: CASSYRNTEAFF. DNA for the CDR3: TGTGCCAGCAGCTACAGGAACACTGAAGCTTTCTTT.

J is TRBJ2-7 and V is TRBV30, with TRBD2 matching over 8 bases. Trimming took 0 bases from V and 5 from J; bases not matched to a gene: 21. This CDR3 contains 19 residues. In germline, CDR1 is GTSNPN, CDR2 SVGIG (reference sequence). This chain's CDR3 is CAWSVRLFVLAGSGNEQYF. For the CDR3, the DNA is TGTGCCTGGAGTGTACGTCTTTTCGTCCTAGCGGGTTCTGGGAACGAGCAGTACTTC.

The V call is TRBV19, the J call TRBJ1-5; D remains unclear. V was pared by 11 bases and J by 9 bases, with 8 bases between. Germline V CDR1 and CDR2: LNHDA, SQIVND (reference sequence). The CDR3 loop spans 9 amino acids. The CDR3 spells CAFFRPQHF. The CDR3 region has the DNA TGTGCCTTCTTCAGGCCCCAGCATTTT.

The V gene is TRBV20-1, the J gene TRBJ1-3; D is possibly TRBD1 (6 bases). Germline V gives CDR1 DFQATT, CDR2 SNEGSKA (reference sequence). The V end was cut by 6 bases, the J end by 4 bases, with 22 bases between. The CDR3 contains 16 residues. The CDR3 loop reads CSASGQSLAGGNTIYF. The CDR3 coding sequence is TGCAGTGCCTCCGGACAGTCTTTAGCGGGCGGAAACACCATATATTTT.

This clonotype was observed a single time. The CDR3 DNA sequence: TGTGCCGCCCGGGACACATCGAACACCGGGGAGCTGTTTTTT. This encodes CAARDTSNTGELFF. This chain joins TRBV28 and TRBJ2-2, with a weak D call TRBD1 (6 bases). Germline loops: CDR1 MDHEN, CDR2 SYDVKM. The CDR3 is 14 amino acids. Trimming shortened V by 11 bases and J by 0 bases, and 13 bases separated the two germline ends.

The J gene is TRBJ2-1, the V gene TRBV28; 7 nucleotides match TRBD2. The CDR3 contains 18 residues. The junction had 11 bases not matched to a gene; V was cut back by 3 bases and J by 0 bases. The germline gives CDR1 MDHEN, CDR2 SYDVKM. The CDR3 DNA reads TGTGCCAGCAGTTTTCGGGCCTCTAGCGGCAGCTCCTACAATGAGCAGTTCTTC. Its translation is CASSFRASSGSSYNEQFF.